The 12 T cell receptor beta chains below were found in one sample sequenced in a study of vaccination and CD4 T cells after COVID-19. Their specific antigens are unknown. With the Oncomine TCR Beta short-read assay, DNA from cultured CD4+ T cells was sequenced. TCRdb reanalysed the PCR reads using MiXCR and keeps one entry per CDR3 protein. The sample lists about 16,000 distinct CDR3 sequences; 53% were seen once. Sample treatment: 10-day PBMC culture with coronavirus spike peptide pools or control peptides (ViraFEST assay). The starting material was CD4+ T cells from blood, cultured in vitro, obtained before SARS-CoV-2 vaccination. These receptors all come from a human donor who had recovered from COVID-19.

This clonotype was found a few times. CDR3 residues: CASSGMGKETQYF. The CDR3 coding sequence is TGTGCCAGCAGTGGGATGGGGAAGGAGACCCAGTACTTC. V usage is TRBV2 and J usage is TRBJ2-5; D remains ambiguous. The germline V and J ends were trimmed by 4 bases and 5 bases, with 11 bases remaining between them. There are 13 residues in the CDR3. Germline CDR1 is SNHLY and CDR2 is FYNNEI.

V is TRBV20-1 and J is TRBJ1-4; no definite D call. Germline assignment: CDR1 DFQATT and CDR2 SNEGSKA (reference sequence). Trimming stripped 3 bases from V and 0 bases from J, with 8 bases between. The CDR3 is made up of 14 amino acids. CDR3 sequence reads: CSASGGATNEKLFF. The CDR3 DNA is TGCAGTGCTAGCGGAGGCGCAACTAATGAAAAACTGTTTTTT.

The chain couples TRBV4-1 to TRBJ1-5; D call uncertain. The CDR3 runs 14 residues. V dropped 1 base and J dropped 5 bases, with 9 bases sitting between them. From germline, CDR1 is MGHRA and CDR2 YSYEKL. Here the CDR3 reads CASSQVGKYQPQHF. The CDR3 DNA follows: TGCGCCAGCAGCCAAGTTGGGAAATATCAGCCCCAGCATTTT.

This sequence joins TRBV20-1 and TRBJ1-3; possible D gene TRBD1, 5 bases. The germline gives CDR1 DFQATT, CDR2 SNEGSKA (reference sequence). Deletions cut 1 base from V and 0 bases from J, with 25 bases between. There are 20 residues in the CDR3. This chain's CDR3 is CSARGISGAPLDRSGNTIYF. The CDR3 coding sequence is TGCAGTGCTAGAGGGATCAGCGGGGCCCCCTTAGACCGCTCTGGAAACACCATATATTTT.

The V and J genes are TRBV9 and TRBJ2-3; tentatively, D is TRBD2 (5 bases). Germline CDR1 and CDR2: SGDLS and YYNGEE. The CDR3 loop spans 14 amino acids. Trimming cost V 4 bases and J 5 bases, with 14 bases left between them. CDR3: CASSILGNGDTQYF. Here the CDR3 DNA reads TGTGCCAGCAGCATACTAGGGAATGGAGATACGCAGTATTTT.

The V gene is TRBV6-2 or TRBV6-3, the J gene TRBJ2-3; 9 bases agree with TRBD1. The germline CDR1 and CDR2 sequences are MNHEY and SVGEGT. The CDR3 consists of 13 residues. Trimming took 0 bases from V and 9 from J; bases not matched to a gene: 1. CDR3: CASSYSGQGTQYF. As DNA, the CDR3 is TGTGCCAGCAGTTACTCGGGACAGGGCACGCAGTATTTT.

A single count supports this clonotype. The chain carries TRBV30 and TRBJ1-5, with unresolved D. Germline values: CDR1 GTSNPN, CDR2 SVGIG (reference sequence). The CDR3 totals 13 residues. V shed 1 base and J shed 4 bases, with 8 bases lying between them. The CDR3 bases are TGTGCCTGGAGTGCCGGGTGGAATCAGCCCCAGCATTTT. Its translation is CAWSAGWNQPQHF.

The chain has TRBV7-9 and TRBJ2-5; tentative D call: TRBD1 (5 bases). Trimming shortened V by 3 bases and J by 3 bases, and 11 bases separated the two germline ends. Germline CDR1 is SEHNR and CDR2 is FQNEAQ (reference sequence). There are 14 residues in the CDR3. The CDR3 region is CASSFHIGEETQYF. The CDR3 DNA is TGTGCCAGCAGCTTTCATATAGGGGAAGAGACCCAGTACTTC.

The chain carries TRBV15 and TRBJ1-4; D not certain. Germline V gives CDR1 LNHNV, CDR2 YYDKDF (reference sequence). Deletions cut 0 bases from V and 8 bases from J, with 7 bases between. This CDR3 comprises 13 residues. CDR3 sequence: CATSRDRHEKLFF. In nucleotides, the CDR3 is TGTGCCACCAGCAGAGATCGGCACGAAAAACTGTTTTTT.

In DNA form, the CDR3 reads TGCAGTGCCTATAGCGGGAGTAGGGGCACAGATACGCAGTATTTT. Translation gives CSAYSGSRGTDTQYF. The chain links TRBV20-1 to TRBJ2-3; 9 bases map to TRBD2. V was clipped by 6 bases and J by 1 base; unmatched bases: 8. In germline, CDR1 is DFQATT, CDR2 SNEGSKA (reference sequence). The CDR3 loop spans 15 amino acids.

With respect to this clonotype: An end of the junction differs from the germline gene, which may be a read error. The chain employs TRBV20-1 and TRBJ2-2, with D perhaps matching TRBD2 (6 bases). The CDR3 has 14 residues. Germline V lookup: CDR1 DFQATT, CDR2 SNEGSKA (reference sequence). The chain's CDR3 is CSARVGGNTGEPFF. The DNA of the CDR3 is TGCAGTGCTAGAGTGGGAGGAAACACCGGGGAGCCGTTTTTT.

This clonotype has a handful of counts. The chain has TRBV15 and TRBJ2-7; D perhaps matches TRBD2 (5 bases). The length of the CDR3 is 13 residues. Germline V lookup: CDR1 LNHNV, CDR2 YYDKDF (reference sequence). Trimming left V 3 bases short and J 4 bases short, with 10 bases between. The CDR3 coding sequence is TGTGCCACCAGCAGCGACCGGGAATACGAGCAGTACTTC. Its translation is CATSSDREYEQYF.